The entry below gives a single T cell receptor beta chain sequence along with its context. Its antigen is undetermined. CDR3 length: 15 amino acids. Trimming took 7 bases from V and 7 from J; bases not matched to a gene: 10. The germline V gene encodes CDR1 MGHDK and CDR2 SYGVNS. With 60 Vbeta and 13 Jbeta primers, the PCR was carried out. This table comes from immunoSEQ multiplex PCR, and its TCRdb copy is limited to in-frame clones, with some not included. The sample holds 150,000 to 200,000 clones, 75% to 85% seen once. These data belong to a study of cytomegalovirus exposure and HLA in healthy donors. Overall study findings and caveats: TCR beta sequences reportedly predicted the HLA-A and HLA-B alleles of most subjects accurately. Common viral pathogens (according to a later analysis) appeared linked to several of the most significant clusters. Most TCR sequences were rare, but some public TCRs occurred in many donors. At a 0.05 false discovery rate, a later analysis found around 15,000 TCR beta sequences to be associated with HLA alleles.

The TCR was taken from a young woman in good health and CMV-seronegative. V and J are TRBV25-1 and TRBJ2-1; 10 positions agree with TRBD1. The source material was PBMCs. The CDR3 is CASKDSGQGRNEQFF. In nucleotides, the CDR3 is TGTGCCAGCAAAGATTCGGGACAGGGGAGGAATGAGCAGTTCTTC.